The 8 T cell receptor beta chains given below trace back to one sample, sequenced in a study of OX40 agonist ivuxolimab in advanced cancers. Using immunoSEQ multiplex PCR, the repertoire was profiled, and TCRdb retains in-frame clones only, with some absent. The table includes about 69,000 clones, over 60% detected once. Sequencing was performed on CD4+ or CD8+ T cells sorted from blood, taken in a trial of the OX40 agonist ivuxolimab. These receptors were collected from an adult with an advanced solid tumor such as melanoma, head and neck, liver or kidney cancer.

This clone was observed a few times. V and J are TRBV9 and TRBJ2-3, with no clear D. The CDR3 has 15 residues. V was clipped by 4 bases and J by 0 bases, with 12 bases between them. Germline V CDR1 and CDR2: SGDLS, YYNGEE. This CDR3 reads CASSPRLGSTDTQYF. The DNA of the CDR3 is TGTGCCAGCAGCCCGCGACTTGGCAGCACAGATACGCAGTATTTT.

The V and J genes are TRBV10-2 and TRBJ1-2; 10 positions match TRBD1. The CDR3 contains 16 residues. The V segment lost 8 bases and the J segment 6 bases; nucleotides outside the gene matches: 15. Germline CDR1 WSHSY, CDR2 SAAADI. As DNA, the CDR3 is TGCGCCAGCTCACTGGCGGGATTCGGGACAGGGGATGGCTACACCTTC. Its translation: CASSLAGFGTGDGYTF.

This rearrangement joins TRBV7-9 to TRBJ1-1, with D hard to call. CDR1 SEHNR and CDR2 FQNEAQ come from the germline V gene (reference sequence). This CDR3 region has 14 residues. Between the trimmed V and J ends, which lost 5 bases and 1 base, there was a span of 11 bases. The CDR3: CASSRLMGNTEAFF. CDR3 sequence (DNA): TGTGCCAGCAGCCGCTTAATGGGGAACACTGAAGCTTTCTTT.

This sequence joins TRBV7-6 and TRBJ2-3; 13 bases match TRBD2. The CDR3 sequence is 16 residues long. V lost 2 bases and J lost 5; bases outside the gene matches: 4. CDR1 is SGHVS and CDR2 is FNYEAQ in the germline V gene. In nucleotides, the CDR3 is TGTGCCAGCAGCTTAACTAGCGGGGGGGCCAAAGATACGCAGTATTTT. It encodes CASSLTSGGAKDTQYF.

V usage is TRBV7-6 and J usage is TRBJ2-2; the match to TRBD2 covers 9 bases. Unmatched junction bases numbered 1, after V lost 2 bases and J lost 0 bases. Germline lookup yields CDR1 SGHVS and CDR2 FNYEAQ. The CDR3 is made up of 16 amino acids. CDR3 sequence (DNA): TGTGCCAGCAGCTTACCTAGCGGGGCGAACACCGGGGAGCTGTTTTTT. This codes for CASSLPSGANTGELFF. The full variable domain, completed using reference TRBV7-6 and TRBJ2-2, is GAGVSQSPRYKVTKRGQDVALRCDPISGHVSLYWYRQALGQGPEFLTYFNYEAQQDKSGLPNDRFSAERPEGSISTLTIQRTEQRDSAMYRCASSLPSGANTGELFFGEGSRLTVL.

V usage is TRBV28 and J usage is TRBJ1-5; D uncertain. V was trimmed by 2 bases and J by 1 base, leaving 9 bases between them. CDR3 length equals 15 residues. Germline V CDR1 and CDR2: MDHEN, SYDVKM. The CDR3: CASSLTGLSNQPQHF. The CDR3 DNA reads as TGTGCCAGCAGTTTAACGGGTCTCAGCAATCAGCCCCAGCATTTT.

V and J are TRBV4-2 and TRBJ2-6; perhaps D is TRBD1 or TRBD2 (7 bases each). V gave up 2 bases and J gave up 0 bases, with 17 bases separating them. The CDR3 is made up of 19 amino acids. Per germline, CDR1 LGHNA and CDR2 YNFKEQ. CDR3 sequence reads: CASSQSGGGRFSGANVLTF. CDR3 bases: TGTGCCAGCAGCCAATCAGGGGGGGGCCGCTTCTCTGGGGCCAACGTCCTGACTTTC.

The chain combines TRBV18 with TRBJ2-7; 7 nucleotides match TRBD1. The CDR3 runs to 16 residues. V shed 1 base, J shed 0 bases, and the junction held 6 bases outside the gene matches. Germline CDR1 is KGHSH and CDR2 is LQKENI. Here the CDR3 reads CASSPRTGALSYEQYF. The CDR3 DNA sequence: TGTGCCAGCTCACCACGAACAGGGGCCCTCTCCTACGAGCAGTACTTC.